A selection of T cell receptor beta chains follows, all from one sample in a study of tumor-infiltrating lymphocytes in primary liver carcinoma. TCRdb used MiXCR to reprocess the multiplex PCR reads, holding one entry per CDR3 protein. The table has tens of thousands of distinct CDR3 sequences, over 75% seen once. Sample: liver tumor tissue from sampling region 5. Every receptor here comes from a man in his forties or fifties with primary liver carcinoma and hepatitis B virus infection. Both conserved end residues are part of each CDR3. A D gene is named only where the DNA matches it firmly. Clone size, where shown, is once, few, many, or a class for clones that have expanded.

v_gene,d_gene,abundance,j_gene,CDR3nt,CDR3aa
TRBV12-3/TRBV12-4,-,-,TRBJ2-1,TGTGCCAGTAGTTTATGGGGGCACCTGTTCATTGAGCAGTTCTTC,CASSLWGHLFIEQFF
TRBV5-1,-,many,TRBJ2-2,TGCGCCAGCAGCACCAGGCAGACGAACACCGGGGAGCTGTTTTTT,CASSTRQTNTGELFF
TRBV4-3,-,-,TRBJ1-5,TGCGCCAGCAGCCAAGAGCCCAGTCAGCCCCAGCATTTT,CASSQEPSQPQHF
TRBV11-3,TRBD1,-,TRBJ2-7,TGTGTCAGCAACGTGGGACAGTCCTATGAGCAGTACTTC,CVSNVGQSYEQYF
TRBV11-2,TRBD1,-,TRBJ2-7,TGTGCCGGCTTCTTACGATGGACAGGGGAAAACGAGCAGTACTTC,CAGFLRWTGENEQYF
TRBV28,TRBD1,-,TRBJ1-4,TGCGCCAGCAGTCTCTGGACAGGGGATGAAAAACTGTTTTTT,CASSLWTGDEKLFF
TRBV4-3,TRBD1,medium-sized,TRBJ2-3,TGCGCCAGCAGCCGGGGACAGGGCCCAGATACGCAGTATTTT,CASSRGQGPDTQYF
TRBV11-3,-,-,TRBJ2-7,TGTGCCAACAGTGTGGGGCAGTCCTACGAGCAGTACTTC,CANSVGQSYEQYF
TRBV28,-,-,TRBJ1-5,TGTGCCAGCAATCCCCCAGGAGTTAGCAATCAGCCCCAGCATTTT,CASNPPGVSNQPQHF
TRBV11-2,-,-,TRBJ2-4,TGTGCCAGCACCACTTCGGCGGTAGCCAAAAACACCCAGCACTTC,CASTTSAVAKNTQHF
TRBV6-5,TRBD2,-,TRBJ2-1,TGTGCCAGCATTTACTACGGGACTAGCAGGAGAGGGAATGAGCAGTTCTTC,CASIYYGTSRRGNEQFF
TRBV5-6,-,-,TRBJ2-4,TGTGCCGGCAGCTCGAGATATAGTTTGGGCATTCAGTACTTC,CAGSSRYSLGIQYF
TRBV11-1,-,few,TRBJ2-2,TGTGCCAGCAGCTATACAGTACCTTTCCCCGGGGTGCTGTTTTTT,CASSYTVPFPGVLFF
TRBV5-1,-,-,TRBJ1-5,TGCGCCAACAGCTTGGCCCGCGCTCAGCGGGGTCAACAGCCCCAGCATTTT,CANSLARAQRGQQPQHF
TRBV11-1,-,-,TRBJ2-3,TGTGTCAGCAGCTATGAGGGAAGCTCTGTTGGAGCCCGCACAGATACGCAGTATTTT,CVSSYEGSSVGARTDTQYF
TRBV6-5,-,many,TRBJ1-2,TGTGCCAGCAGTTACTCCGGTGGGGGGTATGGCTACACCTTC,CASSYSGGGYGYTF
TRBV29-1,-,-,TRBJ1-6,TGCAGGATTGCTCAGTATAATTCACCCCTCCACTTT,CRIAQYNSPLHF
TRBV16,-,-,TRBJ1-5,TGTGCCAGCAGCCAGTTGAGGCATAGCAATCAGCCCCAGCATTTT,CASSQLRHSNQPQHF
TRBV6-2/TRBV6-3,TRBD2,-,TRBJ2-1,TGTGCCAGCGGGACTAGCGGTATCGGTGAGCAGTTCTTC,CASGTSGIGEQFF
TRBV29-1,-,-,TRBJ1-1,TGCAGCGCTTCCCAGCGCTGGGCAATGAACACTGAAGCTTTCTTT,CSASQRWAMNTEAFF
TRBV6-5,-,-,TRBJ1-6,TGTGCAAGCAGCCCTAAGCCGAATTCACCCATCCACTTT,CASSPKPNSPIHF
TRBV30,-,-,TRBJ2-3,TGTGCCTGGGTGGGTAGGGACACAGATACGCAGTTTTTT,CAWVGRDTDTQFF
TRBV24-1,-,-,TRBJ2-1,TGTGCCATCAGTGATGCCACTATCGGCCAGAAGAATGAGCAGTTCTTC,CAISDATIGQKNEQFF
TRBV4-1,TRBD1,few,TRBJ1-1,TGCGCCAGCAGCCAAAGTGACAGGGGAAGGGGCACTGAAGCTTTCTTT,CASSQSDRGRGTEAFF
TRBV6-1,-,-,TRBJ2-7,TGTGCCAGTAGTACCGAGACAGGACCCTACGAGCAGTACTTC,CASSTETGPYEQYF
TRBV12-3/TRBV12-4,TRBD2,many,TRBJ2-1,TGTGCCAGCGCCGGGAGGAGAAATGAGCAGTTCTTC,CASAGRRNEQFF
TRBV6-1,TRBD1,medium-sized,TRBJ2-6,TGTGCCAGCAGTGGATACAGGGGTCCTACCTCTGGGGCCAACGTCCTGACTTTC,CASSGYRGPTSGANVLTF
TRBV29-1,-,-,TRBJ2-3,TGCAGCGTGGGGTGGGAATCAGATACGCAGTATTTT,CSVGWESDTQYF
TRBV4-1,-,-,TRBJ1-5,TGCGCCAGCAGCCAAGATGAACAGGGTCAACCCCAGCATTTT,CASSQDEQGQPQHF
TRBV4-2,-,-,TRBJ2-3,TGTGCCAGCAGCCAAGAATGGAGGGTAGCTAGCACAGATACGCAGTATTTT,CASSQEWRVASTDTQYF
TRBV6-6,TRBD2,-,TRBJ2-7,TGTGCCAGCACCCCACTTTTAGCGGGAGGGAGAGACGAGCAGTACTTC,CASTPLLAGGRDEQYF
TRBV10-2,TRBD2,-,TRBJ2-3,TGCACCGGCAGTGAGTCAAAGGCGGGAGTGGATACGCAGTATTTT,CTGSESKAGVDTQYF
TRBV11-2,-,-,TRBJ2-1,TGTGCCATCAGTACTAGCAGGTTCTACAATGAGCAGCTCTTC,CAISTSRFYNEQLF
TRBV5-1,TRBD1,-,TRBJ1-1,TGTGCCAGGAGTTTGCAGACAGGGATGAACACTGAAGCTTTATTT,CARSLQTGMNTEALF
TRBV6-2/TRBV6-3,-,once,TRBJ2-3,TGTGCCAGCAGTCCCCTCGGGGTGGCGAGCACAGATACGCAGTGTTTT,CASSPLGVASTDTQCF
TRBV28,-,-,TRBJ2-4,TGCGCCAGCAGTCAACCGGACTGTATAGCCAAAAACATTCAGTACTTC,CASSQPDCIAKNIQYF
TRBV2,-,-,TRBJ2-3,TGTGCCAGCAGAGCGGCACACAGGAGGGGCACAGATACGCAGTATTTT,CASRAAHRRGTDTQYF
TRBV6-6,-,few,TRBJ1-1,TGTGCCAGCACTCTACAGTGCCCTAACACTGAAGCTTCCTTT,CASTLQCPNTEASF
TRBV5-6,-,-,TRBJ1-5,TGTGTCAGCAGCTGGATGGGGAGGCCTAGCAATCAGCCCCAGCATTTT,CVSSWMGRPSNQPQHF
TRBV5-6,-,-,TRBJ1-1,TGTGCCAGCAGCGCATTGGGAATCATGAACGCTGAAGCATTCTTT,CASSALGIMNAEAFF
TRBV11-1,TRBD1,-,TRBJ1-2,TGTGCCAGCAGCCAAACCGGGACAGTAATAGTTAACTATGGCTACACATTC,CASSQTGTVIVNYGYTF